This T cell receptor beta chain was found in a study of cytomegalovirus exposure and HLA in healthy donors. Study background: About 80 million unique TCR sequences came from HLA-typed donors in an early release. Study-wide results and caveats: HLA alleles were associated with roughly 15,000 TCR beta sequences in a later analysis at 0.05 false discovery rate.

Germline values: CDR1 MDHEN, CDR2 SYDVKM. There are 14 residues in the CDR3. V gave up 6 bases and J gave up 4 bases, with 15 bases separating them. As regards this clone: Its antigen is not known.

The PCR employed 60 Vbeta primers together with 13 Jbeta primers. As originally analysed: In a later analysis, the count reached some 83 million unique TCR beta chains, with roughly 11 million shared. The protocol was immunoSEQ multiplex PCR, while the TCRdb copy is restricted to in-frame clones and leaves out a portion. From that table come the V and J calls and clone size; the DNA was used to work out D and trimming. The sample lists about 84,000 clones, about 60% seen once, with about 15% in the top ten. The V gene is TRBV28, the J gene TRBJ2-5; weak D call: TRBD2 (6 bases). This receptor was obtained from a woman aged 40 to 49 in good health and CMV-seropositive. The sample was PBMCs. CDR3 region: CASRSGRGIETQYF. The CDR3 DNA follows: TGTGCCAGCAGATCCGGGCGGGGTATAGAGACCCAGTACTTC.